These T cell receptor beta chains were read from a single sample in a study of read filtering for tumor transcriptome and immune sequencing. MiXCR, applied by TCRdb to the reads, yields one record per CDR3 protein. The repertoire has over 45,000 distinct CDR3 sequences, around 12% of them found once; the top ten carry approximately 14%. Source material: a population of CD138-negative cells sorted from bone marrow. The source of these receptors is a donor at least 40 years old with multiple myeloma. The conserved cysteine and the conserved F or W are not part of the CDR3 here. Clone size, where shown, is once, few, many, or a class for clones that have expanded.

v_gene	abundance	CDR3aa
TRBV7-6	medium-sized	ASSSSLEGKAYEQY
TRBV19	many	ASSIAANTEAF
TRBV12-3/TRBV12-4	many	ASSLGGGYQPQH
TRBV11-3	many	ASSQGTGDTQY
TRBV28	many	ASFVRDRGNEQF
TRBV27	many	ASRTRQGKGGNEQF
TRBV7-3	many	ASSLSGRADTQY
TRBV7-9	many	ASSLGTGLSYEQY
TRBV4-1	few	ASSQEDRGDTQY
TRBV20-1	many	SARGGPYEQY
TRBV24-1	many	ATSDWRTYNEQF
TRBV6-6	many	ASRDFASQETQY
TRBV6-5	many	ASSYRDAEVGGRPYEQY
TRBV6-5	many	ASNYDGTNTEAF
TRBV20-1	many	SAREDPSTAAS
TRBV6-2/TRBV6-3	many	ASSPGVEQF
TRBV7-2	many	ASSHAYNEQF
TRBV6-6	many	ASSQLDTQY
TRBV20-1	many	SARDPRSGISAGELF
TRBV3-1	NA	ACRQNLGTVVTDTQY
TRBV5-1	once	ASGFGLDIGIGELF
TRBV29-1	many	SVVGGRGYNEQF
TRBV5-4	many	ASSPSDRVKLF
TRBV27	NA	ASRRLAVNTGELF
TRBV20-1	many	SARAVDGLAKNIQY
TRBV20-1	many	AGSRGNQPQH
TRBV28	many	ASMMGTGELF
TRBV28	many	ASTRRGRKRGEQF
TRBV7-9	many	ASSPRRVPGEKLF
TRBV9	medium-sized	ASSVRVAGSDEQF
TRBV11-2	many	ASSLKYRSSYEQY
TRBV4-1	many	ASSHIAGRAF
TRBV9	many	ASSVAGGSYNGQF
TRBV25-1	many	ASRVGGNTEAF